Here is one T cell receptor (beta chain) with its context. The CDR3 runs 14 residues. Germline-derived CDR1 and CDR2 are SGHRS and YFSETQ. Between the trimmed V and J ends, which lost 0 bases and 1 base, there was a span of 7 bases. Covering alpha and beta chains, TRAV- and TRBV-specific primers were used for the first-strand cDNA. A roughly 20-cycle PCR with a constant-region primer and V-primer adapter amplified TCRs. TCRdb ran MiXCR on the reads and lists one entry per CDR3 protein. The data contain tens of thousands of distinct CDR3 sequences, approximately 25% of them seen just once; the ten biggest clones take up 5.7%. This sample was included in a study of low-dose radiotherapy and immunotherapy resistance in tumors. Overall study: Cohort 1 was given 0.5 Gy per fraction every 2 weeks, for 6.5 Gy total. Intravenous administration to patients comprised nivolumab at 240 mg every two weeks and ipilimumab at 1 mg/kg every six weeks.

Time point: before trial treatment. As their treatment, donors received nivolumab, ipilimumab, aspirin, low-dose cyclophosphamide and low-dose radiotherapy. Qualifying patients carried advanced solid tumors devoid of tumor-infiltrating lymphocytes. V and J are TRBV5-1 and TRBJ1-1; no firm D call. This sample comprised PBMCs, obtained before treatment. The TCR sequence derives from a male donor with prostate cancer. Here the CDR3 reads CASSLEGRNTEAFF. The CDR3 DNA reads TGCGCCAGCAGCTTGGAGGGAAGGAACACTGAAGCTTTCTTT. Complete variable domain (other parts from reference TRBV5-1 and TRBJ1-1): KAGVTQTPRYLIKTRGQQVTLSCSPISGHRSVSWYQQTPGQGLQFLFEYFSETQRNKGNFPGRFSGRQFSNSRSEMNVSTLELGDSALYLCASSLEGRNTEAFFGQGTRLTVV.